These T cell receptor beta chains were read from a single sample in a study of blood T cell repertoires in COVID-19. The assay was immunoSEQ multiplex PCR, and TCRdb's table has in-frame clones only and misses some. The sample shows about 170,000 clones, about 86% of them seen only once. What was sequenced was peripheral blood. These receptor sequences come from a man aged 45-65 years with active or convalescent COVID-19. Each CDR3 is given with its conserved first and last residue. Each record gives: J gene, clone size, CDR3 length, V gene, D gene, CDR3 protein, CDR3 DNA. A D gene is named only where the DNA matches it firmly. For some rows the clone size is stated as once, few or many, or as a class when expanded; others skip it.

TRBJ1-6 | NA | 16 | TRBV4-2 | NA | CASSHDPDTKNSPLHF | TGTGCCAGCAGCCATGATCCCGATACTAAAAATTCACCCCTCCACTTT
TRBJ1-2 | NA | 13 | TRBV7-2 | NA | CASSLAPGDGYTF | TGTGCCAGCAGCTTAGCGCCAGGGGATGGCTACACCTTC
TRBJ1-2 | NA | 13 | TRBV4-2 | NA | CASSQDLAYGYTF | TGTGCCAGCAGCCAAGATCTGGCCTATGGCTACACCTTC
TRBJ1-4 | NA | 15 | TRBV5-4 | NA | CASSPDSATNEKLFF | TGTGCCAGCAGCCCGGACAGTGCAACTAATGAAAAACTGTTTTTT
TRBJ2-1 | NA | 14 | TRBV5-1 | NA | CASSLGQVKDEQFF | TGCGCCAGCAGCTTGGGACAAGTTAAGGATGAGCAGTTCTTC
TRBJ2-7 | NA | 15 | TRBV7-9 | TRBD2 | CASSSGLAGVVEQYF | TGTGCCAGCAGCTCTGGACTAGCGGGGGTAGTCGAGCAGTACTTC
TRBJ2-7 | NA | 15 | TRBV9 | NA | CASTPGAGELYEQYF | TGTGCCAGCACTCCCGGAGCGGGCGAACTCTACGAGCAGTACTTC
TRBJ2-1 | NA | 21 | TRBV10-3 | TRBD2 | CAISEWSTGTSGRRSYNEQFF | TGTGCCATCAGTGAGTGGAGTACCGGGACTAGCGGGAGACGGTCCTACAATGAGCAGTTCTTC
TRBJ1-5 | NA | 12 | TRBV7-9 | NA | CASSRSNQPQHF | TGTGCCAGCTCTCGTAGCAATCAGCCCCAGCATTTT
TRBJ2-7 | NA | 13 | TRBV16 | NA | CASSPGISSGQYF | TGTGCCAGCAGCCCCGGGATCTCTAGTGGGCAGTACTTC
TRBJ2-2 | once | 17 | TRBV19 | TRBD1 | CASSILIGTGHTGELFF | TGTGCCAGTAGTATATTAATCGGGACAGGGCACACCGGGGAGCTGTTTTTT
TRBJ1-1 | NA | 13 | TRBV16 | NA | CASSQSRDGEAFF | TGTGCCAGCAGCCAATCCCGGGATGGTGAAGCTTTCTTT
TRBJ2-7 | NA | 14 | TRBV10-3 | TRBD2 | CAISGTSGSDEQYF | TGTGCCATCAGTGGGACTAGCGGGAGTGACGAGCAGTACTTC
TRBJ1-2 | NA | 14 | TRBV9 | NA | CASSVESFNYGYTF | TGTGCCAGCAGCGTTGAGAGCTTTAACTATGGCTACACCTTC
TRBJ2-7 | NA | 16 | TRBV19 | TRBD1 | CASRSTGRLVTYEQYF | TGTGCCAGTAGATCGACAGGGCGATTAGTAACCTACGAGCAGTACTTC
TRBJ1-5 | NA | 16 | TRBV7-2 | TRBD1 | CASSLVGTGNNQPQHF | TGTGCCAGCAGCTTAGTCGGGACAGGGAACAATCAGCCCCAGCATTTT
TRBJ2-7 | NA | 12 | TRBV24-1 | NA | CATSDFTGEQYF | TGTGCCACCAGTGATTTTACGGGGGAGCAGTACTTC
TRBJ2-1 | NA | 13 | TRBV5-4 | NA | CASSPGEGGEQFF | TGTGCCAGCAGCCCTGGAGAGGGTGGGGAGCAGTTCTTC